This entry concerns a single T cell receptor (beta chain). The sample originates from a study of blood T cell repertoires in COVID-19. At the level of the study: The United States, Italy and Spain supplied acute and convalescent COVID-19 samples. Sources were T cells, B-cell-depleted T cells, or PBMCs; the material itself was cDNA or gDNA.

Seattle participants joined during active infection and were tracked over time. In the authors' methods: Estimates of nucleated cell counts were drawn from the amplification of reference gene primers. This table comes from immunoSEQ multiplex PCR, and its TCRdb copy is limited to in-frame clones, with some not included. V, J and clone size are taken as reported in that table, and D and trimming were inferred from the DNA itself. This sample carries a few hundred thousand clones, 65% to 85% of them seen once, and the ten largest clones take 15% to 18%. J lost 8 bases, V lost 3 bases, and 10 bases had no gene match. The V gene's germline CDR1 is MNHEY and CDR2 SMNVEV (reference sequence). The CDR3 contains 15 residues.

Sequencing input: peripheral blood. The source is a person aged 70 to 79 with COVID-19, enrolled during active disease. This rearrangement joins TRBV27 to TRBJ2-3; 8 bases line up with TRBD2. The CDR3 loop reads CASSLRWRGVGTQYF. CDR3 in DNA: TGTGCCAGCAGTTTGAGATGGCGGGGGGTGGGTACGCAGTATTTT.